This T cell receptor beta chain was recorded in a study of T-cell memory formation after mild COVID-19. Study-wide points: Contracting CD8+ clones were enriched in EMRA, CD4+ mainly in CM and EM.

Researchers used 5'RACE with constant-segment primers to make TCR alpha and TCR beta cDNA libraries that carry sample barcodes and UMIs. Each CDR3 protein is one row after TCRdb ran MiXCR on the 5' RACE reads. Among 470,000 or so distinct CDR3 sequences listed, about 20% were seen once. A note on this clonotype: The antigen remains undetermined.

This CDR3 comprises 14 residues. Trimming shortened V by 5 bases and J by 3 bases, and 13 bases separated the two germline ends. Germline values: CDR1 SGHTA, CDR2 FQGTGA. Sequenced material: PBMCs or a T cell subset sorted from them (not recorded which). This clonotype was obtained from an adult woman who had mild COVID-19 (a few samples of this study predate the infection). Cell type and time point are not known. The chain employs TRBV7-3 and TRBJ1-1, with D possibly matching TRBD1 (5 bases). The CDR3 here is CASSAMTEDTEAFF. DNA of the CDR3: TGTGCCAGCAGCGCTATGACAGAAGACACTGAAGCTTTCTTT.